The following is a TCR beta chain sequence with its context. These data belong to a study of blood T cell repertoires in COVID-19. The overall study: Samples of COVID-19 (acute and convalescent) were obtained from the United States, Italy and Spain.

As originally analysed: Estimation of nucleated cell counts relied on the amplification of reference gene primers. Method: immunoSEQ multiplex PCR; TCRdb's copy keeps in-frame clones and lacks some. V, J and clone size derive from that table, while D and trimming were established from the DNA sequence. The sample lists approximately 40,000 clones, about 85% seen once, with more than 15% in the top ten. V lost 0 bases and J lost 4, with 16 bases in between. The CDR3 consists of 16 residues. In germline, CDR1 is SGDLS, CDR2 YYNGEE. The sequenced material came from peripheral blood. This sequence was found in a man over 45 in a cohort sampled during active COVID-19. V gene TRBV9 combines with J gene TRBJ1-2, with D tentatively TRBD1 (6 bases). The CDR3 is CASSVARTAPIYGYTF. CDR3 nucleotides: TGTGCCAGCAGCGTAGCTCGGACAGCCCCGATCTATGGCTACACCTTC.